One and the same sample provided the 9 T cell receptor beta chains below, sequenced in a study of tumor and adjacent non-tumor tissue in lung cancer. The template was RNA from unsorted bulk tissue. Distant lung tissue was collected more than 3 cm away from the tumor edge. TCRbeta libraries were built with three rounds of nested PCR, modified from ARM-PCR. TCRdb ran MiXCR on the multiplex PCR reads and lists one entry per CDR3 protein. The table lists about 60,000 distinct CDR3 sequences, roughly 57% of them singletons. Sequencing was performed on distant non-tumor lung tissue. The receptor source for this set is a man between 65 and 85 years old with non-small cell lung cancer.

This chain links TRBV2 with TRBJ1-4; the D gene is possibly TRBD1 (5 bases). This CDR3 has 14 residues. Germline V gene data show CDR1 as SNHLY and CDR2 as FYNNEI. Trimming shortened V by 5 bases and J by 8 bases, and 15 bases separated the two germline ends. The CDR3 is CASSIQGAEEKLFF. DNA for the CDR3: TGTGCCAGCAGTATTCAGGGCGCGGAGGAAAAACTGTTTTTT.

This clonotype came up once. Given the absence of the conserved phenylalanine or tryptophan at the CDR3 end, a read error is likely. V usage is TRBV6-1 and J usage is TRBJ2-7, with 10 nucleotides matching TRBD2. Unmatched junction bases numbered 4, after V lost 2 bases and J lost 3 bases. The CDR3 has 15 amino acids. Germline V gene lookup returns CDR1 MNHNS and CDR2 SASEGT. CDR3 amino acids: CASSEQASGGYEQYI. As DNA, the CDR3 is TGTGCCAGCAGTGAACAGGCTAGCGGGGGCTACGAGCAGTACATC.

A word on this clonotype: Mismatch with germline at one junction end may stem from a read error. V usage is TRBV28 and J usage is TRBJ2-6, with 7 nucleotides matching TRBD2. The CDR3 contains 16 residues. Germline V gives CDR1 MDHEN, CDR2 SYDVKM. The CDR3 loop reads CASSPPPGGGANVLTF. In nucleotides, the CDR3 is TGTGCCAGCAGCCCACCCCCGGGGGGTGGGGCCAACGTCCTGACTTTT.

Notes on this clonotype: An end of the junction does not agree with germline; a read error may underlie this. The chain has TRBV5-8 and TRBJ1-2; D unresolved. The germline CDR1 and CDR2 sequences are SGHTS and YDEGEE. The CDR3 is made up of 12 amino acids. CDR3 nucleotide sequence: TGTGCCAGCAGCTTAGAGGGCTATGGCTATGCCTTC. Its protein is CASSLEGYGYAF.

This clonotype was detected a few times. The rearrangement joins TRBV23-1 to TRBJ2-1; 10 nucleotides line up with TRBD1. TRBV23-1 is reported as an ORF; its role is uncertain. CDR3 length: 15 amino acids. After removal of 5 bases from V and 7 bases from J, the junction contained 8 bases not matched to a gene. This chain's CDR3 is CASSTFPDRGNEQFF. Here the CDR3 DNA reads TGCGCCAGCAGTACATTCCCGGACAGGGGGAATGAGCAGTTCTTC.

This clonotype was recorded at least ten times. The rearrangement links TRBV6-1 to TRBJ1-3, with D unclear. This CDR3 contains 13 residues. Per the germline V gene, CDR1 is MNHNS and CDR2 is SASEGT. With 6 bases removed from V and 0 bases from J, the gap between germline ends came to 6 bases. The CDR3 loop reads CASRPSSGNTIYF. As DNA, the CDR3 is TGTGCCAGCAGGCCGAGCTCTGGAAACACCATATATTTT.

The gene calls are TRBV5-1 and TRBJ2-7; D unclear. V was cut by 3 bases and J by 0 bases, with 10 bases left in between. The CDR3 extends over 14 amino acids. From germline, CDR1 is SGHRS and CDR2 YFSETQ. The CDR3 bases are TGCGCCAGCAGCTGGCAGCTGAGCTCCTACGAGCAGTACTTC. This encodes CASSWQLSSYEQYF.

A remark on this clonotype: Mismatch with germline at one junction end may stem from a read error. The CDR3 sequence: CAWSTGPSCQPQHF. In nucleotides, the CDR3 is TGTGCCTGGAGTACTGGGCCAAGCTGTCAACCCCAACATTTT. The chain recombines TRBV30 with TRBJ1-5; D is unclear. The germline V gene has CDR1 GTSNPN and CDR2 SVGIG (reference sequence). The CDR3 sequence is 14 residues long.

Points on this clonotype: A junction end diverges from the germline sequence, so it may reflect a read error. This chain links TRBV6-5 with TRBJ2-3; 11 bases fit TRBD1. Looked up from germline, CDR1 is MNHEY and CDR2 is SVGAGI. The CDR3 has 16 residues. The CDR3 region has the DNA TGTGTCAGCAGCCGGAGGACAGGGGGCGCAGTAGATACGCAGTATTTT. Its protein is CVSSRRTGGAVDTQYF.